One and the same sample provided the 7 T cell receptor beta chains below, sequenced in a study of T-cell memory formation after mild COVID-19. TCRdb processed the 5' RACE reads anew with MiXCR; each CDR3 protein has one entry. The sample holds about 110,000 distinct CDR3 sequences, around 12% seen once. Material: PBMCs or a T cell subset sorted from them (not recorded which). The receptors were gathered from an adult woman who had mild COVID-19 (a few samples of this study predate the infection). Cell type and time point are not known.

The chain has TRBV6-2 or TRBV6-3 and TRBJ2-3; D may be TRBD2 (6 bases). CDR3 size: 18 residues. Germline V gene lookup returns CDR1 MNHEY and CDR2 SVGEGT. The ends were cut back, 6 bases at V and 0 bases at J, with 22 bases in the middle. The CDR3 here is CASSLWGVGEQSTDTQYF. The CDR3 region has the DNA TGTGCCAGCAGCCTTTGGGGGGTTGGGGAACAAAGCACAGATACGCAGTATTTT.

V gene TRBV5-1 combines with J gene TRBJ1-2; 7 bases are shared with TRBD1. Germline CDR1 and CDR2: SGHRS and YFSETQ. This CDR3 contains 14 residues. The V segment lost 4 bases and the J segment 4 bases; nucleotides outside the gene matches: 7. The CDR3 here is CASSVEGASYGYTF. Written as DNA, the CDR3 is TGCGCCAGCAGCGTAGAGGGGGCCTCCTATGGCTACACCTTC.

This chain uses TRBV6-1 with TRBJ2-1; possibly TRBD1 for D (7 bases). The CDR3 contains 20 residues. The germline V and J ends were trimmed by 10 bases and 10 bases, with 41 bases remaining between them. Germline CDR1 is MNHNS and CDR2 is SASEGT. The CDR3 nucleotides are TGTGCCACTACGGGACCCAGGGGGGATACAATGAGCAGTACACAACCAGAGCAGTTCTTC. Amino acid sequence: CATTGPRGDTMSSTQPEQFF.

This clonotype has just a few counts. This chain connects TRBV4-2 to TRBJ2-1, with no clear D. Germline V gene sequence: CDR1 LGHNA, CDR2 YNFKEQ. The CDR3 covers 15 residues. Trimming stripped 0 bases from V and 8 bases from J, with 14 bases between. The CDR3: CASSQELGGLDEQFF. CDR3 in DNA: TGTGCCAGCAGCCAAGAATTGGGTGGGCTAGATGAGCAGTTCTTC.

This chain joins TRBV7-6 and TRBJ1-1; D gene ambiguous. Germline V lookup: CDR1 SGHVS, CDR2 FNYEAQ. V was trimmed by 0 bases and J by 6 bases, leaving 8 bases between them. CDR3 length: 13 amino acids. CDR3 DNA: TGTGCCAGCAGCTTAGCTCGCGGAGCTGAAGCTTTCTTT. The encoded protein is CASSLARGAEAFF.

There are a few counts of this clonotype. The rearrangement uses TRBV12-3 or TRBV12-4 and TRBJ1-5; possible D gene TRBD1, 5 bases. V lost 6 bases and J 2 bases, leaving 20 bases between the germline ends. The CDR3 is 17 amino acids. The CDR3: CASSYPSRGAGNQPQHF. The CDR3 nucleotides are TGTGCCAGCAGCTACCCCTCGAGGGGCGCGGGCAATCAGCCCCAGCATTTT.

This chain joins TRBV7-9 and TRBJ2-7; 10 bases line up with TRBD1. Germline assignment: CDR1 SEHNR and CDR2 FQNEAQ (reference sequence). J was trimmed by 4 bases and V by 5 bases; bases with no gene match: 5. This CDR3 has 14 amino acids. As DNA, the CDR3 is TGTGCCAGCAGCGGTGACAGGGGGCCTTACGAGCAGTACTTC. Its protein is CASSGDRGPYEQYF. Using reference TRBV7-9 and TRBJ2-7 for the parts outside the CDR3, the full variable domain is DTGVSQNPRHKITKRGQNVTFRCDPISEHNRLYWYRQTLGQGPEFLTYFQNEAQLEKSRLLSDRFSAERPKGSFSTLEIQRTEQGDSAMYLCASSGDRGPYEQYFGPGTRLTVT.